The next 3 T cell receptor beta chains were all read from a single sample in a study of cytotoxic CD8 clonotypes in ibrutinib-treated CLL. Generated by immunoSEQ multiplex PCR, the TCRdb table keeps only in-frame clones and is missing some. Of approximately 350,000 clones listed, about 64% are singletons. Source: PBMCs, taken after 36 months of ibrutinib treatment. The receptors originated from a human donor with chronic lymphocytic leukemia.

This rearrangement joins TRBV28 to TRBJ1-2; D might be TRBD1 (6 bases). There are 13 residues in the CDR3. Germline CDR1 and CDR2: MDHEN and SYDVKM. Trimming pared 5 bases from V and 3 bases from J, leaving 10 bases between. The CDR3 DNA reads as TGTGCCAGCAGTCCACAGGGAGACTATGGCTACACCTTC. Translated, it gives CASSPQGDYGYTF.

This chain joins TRBV5-1 and TRBJ1-1, with TRBD1 as a possible D gene (6 bases). V lost 0 bases and J 3 bases, leaving 9 bases between the germline ends. Germline V gene data show CDR1 as SGHRS and CDR2 as YFSETQ. This CDR3 region has 14 residues. The CDR3 DNA is TGCGCCAGCAGCTTGGTTTCAGGGGACACTGAAGCTTTCTTT. Translated: CASSLVSGDTEAFF.

The V gene is TRBV4-2, the J gene TRBJ2-7; no definite D call. The CDR3 sequence is 16 residues long. CDR1 and CDR2 (germline): LGHNA, YNFKEQ. Trimming pared 0 bases from V and 6 bases from J, leaving 18 bases between. DNA for the CDR3: TGTGCCAGCAGCCAAGACCGGTTCGATAGGAATGGCGAGCAGTACTTC. Its protein is CASSQDRFDRNGEQYF.